This is a list of T cell receptor beta chains from one sample in a study of T-cell reconstitution after alpha-beta-depleted transplantation in children. TCRdb processed the PCR reads anew with MiXCR; each CDR3 protein has one entry. The sample holds 350,000 to 500,000 distinct CDR3 sequences, about 45% seen once. Sequenced material: PBMCs, taken before TCRalphabeta/CD19-depleted stem cell transplant. These receptors were taken from a girl aged 2-10 years with aplastic anemia, due to receive a stem cell transplant. The CDR3 runs from the conserved cysteine through the conserved F or W. Each record gives: D gene, J gene, V gene, clone size, CDR3 DNA, CDR3 protein. D genes are given only for firm matches. Not all rows give a size; the values are once, few, many and, for expanded clones, a class.

>-|TRBJ2-3|TRBV12-3/TRBV12-4|-
TGTGCCAGCAGGGCGGGACAGAGTAGCACAGATACGCAGTATTTT
CASRAGQSSTDTQYF
>TRBD1|TRBJ2-2|TRBV7-2|-
TGTGCCAGCAGCTCTACCGGGACAGCCACCGGGGAGCTGTTTTTT
CASSSTGTATGELFF
>-|TRBJ1-2|TRBV7-8|-
TGTGCCAGCAGCTTAGTCGGGTTCCCTGGGGGCTACACCTTC
CASSLVGFPGGYTF
>-|TRBJ2-3|TRBV20-1|-
TGCAGTGCTAGCAGGGGCACAGATACGCAGTATTTT
CSASRGTDTQYF
>TRBD2|TRBJ2-3|TRBV29-1|-
TGCAGCGTTGGTAGCGGGGGTGCAGATACGCAGTATTTT
CSVGSGGADTQYF
>-|TRBJ2-1|TRBV20-1|few
TGCAGTGCTATTCGGTTGGGGAACAACAATGAGCAGTTCTTC
CSAIRLGNNNEQFF
>TRBD1|TRBJ2-7|TRBV28|-
TGTGCCAGCAGAGGGACAGGGCCCTACGAGCAGTACTTC
CASRGTGPYEQYF
>-|TRBJ1-1|TRBV11-1|-
TGTGCCAGCAGCTTAGGTGGACCAGGAGGCCTTTATATGGGCGCTGAAGCTTTCTTT
CASSLGGPGGLYMGAEAFF
>-|TRBJ2-4|TRBV10-3|-
TGTGCCATCAGTGAGTCCCAGGGAACTAAAAACATTCAGTACTTC
CAISESQGTKNIQYF
>-|TRBJ2-1|TRBV27|-
TGTGCCAGCAGTTTAGGAGGTGCGGGGCGTGAGCAGTTCTTC
CASSLGGAGREQFF
>TRBD1|TRBJ2-3|TRBV29-1|-
TGCAGCGTCAGACAGGGGGCGAACACAGATACGCAGTATTTT
CSVRQGANTDTQYF
>-|TRBJ2-1|TRBV7-9|-
TGTGCCAGCAGCTTATCTTCCCGGGAGCAGTTCTTC
CASSLSSREQFF
>TRBD2|TRBJ2-3|TRBV7-3|few
TGTGCCAGCAGCTCCTCCCGGCTAGCGGTCAGCACAGATACGCAGTATTTT
CASSSSRLAVSTDTQYF
>-|TRBJ1-1|TRBV6-1|-
TGTGCCAGCACCAGGGGAAGAGCTGAAGCTTTCTTT
CASTRGRAEAFF
>TRBD1|TRBJ1-1|TRBV5-1|-
TGCGCCAGCACCGCCGGACAGGGGGGAACTGAAGCTTTCTTT
CASTAGQGGTEAFF
>-|TRBJ2-3|TRBV10-3|-
TGTGCCATCAGTGAGTCGGGGGACTCTAGCACAGATACGCAGTATTTT
CAISESGDSSTDTQYF
>-|TRBJ2-5|TRBV6-1|-
TGTGCCAGCAGTGAACGGGCGAGAGAAGAGACCCAGTACTTC
CASSERAREETQYF
>-|TRBJ1-2|TRBV25-1|-
TGTGCCAGCAAACAGGGCCCTAACTATGGCTACACCTTC
CASKQGPNYGYTF
>-|TRBJ2-1|TRBV28|-
TGTGCCAGCACCTCAAGGTCTAGCGAGGAGCAGTTCTTC
CASTSRSSEEQFF
>-|TRBJ1-1|TRBV7-9|-
TGTGCCAGCAGCTTAGTGATACGGGGGACTGAAGCTTTCTTT
CASSLVIRGTEAFF
>-|TRBJ2-7|TRBV20-1|few
TGCAGTGCCCCTAGCGCACCAACCTACGAGCAGTACTTC
CSAPSAPTYEQYF
>TRBD2|TRBJ2-5|TRBV7-3|-
TGTGCCAGCAGCCAGGGAGGGACCCAAGAGACCCAGTACTTC
CASSQGGTQETQYF
>-|TRBJ2-1|TRBV7-2|few
TGTGCCAGCAGCTTGCATCACCAAGCGGTGGTTGAGCAGTTCTTC
CASSLHHQAVVEQFF
>-|TRBJ2-3|TRBV10-2|-
TGCGCCAGCAGTGTTCAGGGGAAGGCTAGCGGTAGCACAGATACGCAGTATTTT
CASSVQGKASGSTDTQYF
>TRBD2|TRBJ2-7|TRBV25-1|-
TGTGCCAGCAGTGAAGGGACTAGCTTCAACGAGCAGTACTTC
CASSEGTSFNEQYF
>TRBD2|TRBJ2-3|TRBV10-3|-
TGTGCCATCAGGGGGACTAGTCTGGGTACGCAGTATTTT
CAIRGTSLGTQYF
>-|TRBJ1-2|TRBV6-1|-
TGTGCCAGCAGTGTTCACGGGGCGCAAGACTATGGCTACACCTTC
CASSVHGAQDYGYTF
>-|TRBJ2-7|TRBV3-1|many
TGTGCCAGCAGCCTCTCAACTCTCCCGGGCGAGCAGTACTTC
CASSLSTLPGEQYF
>TRBD1|TRBJ2-6|TRBV27|-
TGTGCCAGCAGGCCGGGACAGGGGGTTCCTGGGGCCAACGTCCTGACTTTC
CASRPGQGVPGANVLTF
>TRBD1|TRBJ2-7|TRBV6-1|many
TGTGCCAGCAGTGCGGGACAGGGCGGGTACGAGCAGTACTTC
CASSAGQGGYEQYF
>-|TRBJ1-1|TRBV11-2|-
TGTGCCAGCAGCTTCCCTAGACAGAACACTGAAGCTTTCTTT
CASSFPRQNTEAFF
>-|TRBJ2-5|TRBV4-2|-
TGTGCCAGCAGCCAAGATGAGCGCGGGCTCCAAGAGACCCAGTACTTC
CASSQDERGLQETQYF
>TRBD2|TRBJ2-1|TRBV7-6|-
TGTGCCAGCAGCTTAGGTCCAGGGAGGGGAAGGAGAAATGAGCAGTTCTTC
CASSLGPGRGRRNEQFF
>TRBD1|TRBJ2-2|TRBV6-1|-
TGTGCCAGCAGTGAGCCTCAGGGGGCAGGGAGCACCGGGGAGCTGTTTTTT
CASSEPQGAGSTGELFF
>-|TRBJ1-1|TRBV5-8|-
TGTGCCAGCAGCTCACCCTGGGGGGATAATCAGGAGGAGGCTTTCTTT
CASSSPWGDNQEEAFF
>TRBD1|TRBJ1-1|TRBV7-9|-
TGTGCCAGCAGCCCTCGACAGGGGCCGAACACTGAAGCTTTCTTT
CASSPRQGPNTEAFF
>TRBD2|TRBJ2-3|TRBV20-1|many
TGCAGTGCTAGAGGAGGGACTAGCGGGAGACCAGATACGCAGTATTTT
CSARGGTSGRPDTQYF
>-|TRBJ1-3|TRBV15|-
TGTGCCACCAGCAGAGATCCAGGGACTGGAAACACCATATATTTT
CATSRDPGTGNTIYF
>-|TRBJ2-3|TRBV5-6|-
TGTGCCAGCAGCCCGGGACTGGGAGTAGATACGCAGTATTTT
CASSPGLGVDTQYF
>-|TRBJ2-1|TRBV29-1|-
TGCAGCGTTGCGGAGACTAGTAGAAATGAGCAGTTCTTC
CSVAETSRNEQFF